This is a list of T cell receptor beta chains from one sample in a study of blood T cell repertoires in COVID-19. Profiling relied on immunoSEQ multiplex PCR, and the TCRdb table lists in-frame clones only, not all of them. The sample yields 250,000 to 300,000 clones, less than 85% seen once. The material sequenced was peripheral blood. The receptors originated from a woman aged 18-29 years with acute or convalescent COVID-19. The CDR3 runs from the conserved cysteine through the conserved F or W. Each record gives: V gene, J gene, clone size, D gene, CDR3 protein, CDR3 DNA. The D gene is left open where the match is weak. Rows give clone size only sometimes, using once, few, many, or a class for an expanded clone.

v_gene: TRBV4-2
j_gene: TRBJ1-1
abundance: NA
d_gene: NA
CDR3aa: CASSQGGLTVNTEAFF
CDR3nt: TGTGCCAGCAGCCAAGGCGGACTTACGGTGAACACTGAAGCTTTCTTT

v_gene: TRBV10-3
j_gene: TRBJ2-7
abundance: NA
d_gene: NA
CDR3aa: CAISETEGGGEQYF
CDR3nt: TGTGCCATCAGTGAGACCGAAGGGGGTGGCGAGCAGTACTTC

v_gene: TRBV10-3
j_gene: TRBJ1-1
abundance: NA
d_gene: NA
CDR3aa: CAISESVLGGTEAFF
CDR3nt: TGTGCCATCAGTGAGTCAGTATTAGGAGGAACTGAAGCTTTCTTT

v_gene: TRBV11-2
j_gene: TRBJ1-4
abundance: few
d_gene: TRBD1
CDR3aa: CASSLAPRGPANEKLFF
CDR3nt: TGTGCCAGCAGCTTAGCACCCAGGGGGCCGGCTAATGAAAAACTGTTTTTT

v_gene: TRBV7-2
j_gene: TRBJ1-2
abundance: NA
d_gene: NA
CDR3aa: CASSMGGIHSGGYTF
CDR3nt: TGTGCCAGTTCCATGGGGGGAATTCATTCGGGAGGCTACACCTTC

v_gene: TRBV9
j_gene: TRBJ2-1
abundance: NA
d_gene: TRBD2
CDR3aa: CASSVGSGSATEQFF
CDR3nt: TGTGCCAGCAGCGTGGGTAGCGGGAGTGCTACAGAGCAGTTCTTC

v_gene: TRBV7-2
j_gene: TRBJ2-7
abundance: NA
d_gene: NA
CDR3aa: CASSRRGISVEEQYF
CDR3nt: TGTGCCAGCAGCCGCCGGGGAATCTCGGTTGAGGAGCAGTACTTC

v_gene: TRBV28
j_gene: TRBJ2-2
abundance: NA
d_gene: NA
CDR3aa: CASRHNANANTGELFF
CDR3nt: TGTGCCAGCAGACATAATGCAAATGCGAACACCGGGGAGCTGTTTTTT

v_gene: TRBV7-2
j_gene: TRBJ2-5
abundance: NA
d_gene: NA
CDR3aa: CASSLDPRQETQYF
CDR3nt: TGTGCCAGCAGCTTAGACCCTAGACAAGAGACCCAGTACTTC

v_gene: TRBV13
j_gene: TRBJ2-1
abundance: NA
d_gene: TRBD2
CDR3aa: CASSLRGGSGYNEQFF
CDR3nt: TGTGCCAGCAGCTTAAGGGGCGGGAGTGGCTACAATGAGCAGTTCTTC

v_gene: TRBV11-2
j_gene: TRBJ2-7
abundance: once
d_gene: TRBD1
CDR3aa: CASSLVSSPGQGTYEQYF
CDR3nt: TGTGCCAGCAGCTTAGTCTCTTCTCCGGGACAGGGGACCTACGAGCAGTACTTC

v_gene: TRBV4-1
j_gene: TRBJ2-1
abundance: NA
d_gene: TRBD1
CDR3aa: CASSQEGQGNEQFF
CDR3nt: TGCGCCAGCAGCCAAGAGGGACAGGGAAATGAGCAGTTCTTC

v_gene: TRBV28
j_gene: TRBJ2-5
abundance: NA
d_gene: TRBD1
CDR3aa: CASASYRGISQETQYF
CDR3nt: TGTGCCAGCGCATCCTACAGGGGAATCTCCCAAGAGACCCAGTACTTC

v_gene: TRBV4-3
j_gene: TRBJ1-4
abundance: NA
d_gene: TRBD1
CDR3aa: CASSQPQQGINEKLFF
CDR3nt: TGCGCCAGCAGCCAACCACAACAGGGGATTAATGAAAAACTGTTTTTT

v_gene: TRBV2
j_gene: TRBJ2-7
abundance: NA
d_gene: TRBD1
CDR3aa: CASSPTGGYEQYF
CDR3nt: TGTGCCAGCAGCCCGACAGGGGGCTACGAGCAGTACTTC

v_gene: TRBV6-5
j_gene: TRBJ2-5
abundance: NA
d_gene: TRBD2
CDR3aa: CASRRLAGEFTQYF
CDR3nt: TGTGCCAGTCGGCGGTTGGCGGGGGAGTTCACCCAGTACTTC

v_gene: TRBV4-3
j_gene: TRBJ2-1
abundance: once
d_gene: TRBD2
CDR3aa: CASSQGLAGDSYNEQFF
CDR3nt: TGCGCCAGCAGCCAAGGGTTAGCGGGAGATTCCTACAATGAGCAGTTCTTC

v_gene: TRBV24-1
j_gene: TRBJ2-7
abundance: NA
d_gene: TRBD1
CDR3aa: CATSPGTGDYEQYF
CDR3nt: TGTGCCACCAGCCCCGGGACAGGGGATTACGAGCAGTACTTC

v_gene: TRBV19
j_gene: TRBJ2-6
abundance: once
d_gene: NA
CDR3aa: CASSMGGAGANVLTF
CDR3nt: TGTGCCAGTAGTATGGGGGGGGCGGGGGCCAACGTCCTGACTTTC

v_gene: TRBV19
j_gene: TRBJ2-1
abundance: NA
d_gene: NA
CDR3aa: CASSIEGAYNEQFF
CDR3nt: TGTGCCAGTAGTATAGAAGGGGCATACAATGAGCAGTTCTTC

v_gene: TRBV5-5
j_gene: TRBJ2-7
abundance: NA
d_gene: NA
CDR3aa: CASSPGQYYPYEQYF
CDR3nt: TGTGCCAGCAGCCCCGGACAGTATTATCCCTACGAGCAGTACTTC

v_gene: TRBV5-1
j_gene: TRBJ1-2
abundance: NA
d_gene: TRBD1
CDR3aa: CASSFPLPGQGNGYGYTF
CDR3nt: TGCGCCAGCAGCTTCCCACTCCCGGGACAGGGTAACGGGTATGGCTACACCTTC

v_gene: TRBV7-2
j_gene: TRBJ2-1
abundance: NA
d_gene: NA
CDR3aa: CASSPGNLRTNEQFF
CDR3nt: TGTGCCAGCAGCCCTGGTAACCTAAGAACTAATGAGCAGTTCTTC

v_gene: TRBV7-9
j_gene: TRBJ2-6
abundance: once
d_gene: NA
CDR3aa: CASSLAGRLNSGANVLTF
CDR3nt: TGTGCCAGCAGCTTAGCTGGGCGCCTTAACTCTGGGGCCAACGTCCTGACTTTC

v_gene: TRBV3-1/TRBV3-2
j_gene: TRBJ2-1
abundance: NA
d_gene: TRBD2
CDR3aa: CASSQAGTSGATDEQFF
CDR3nt: TGTGCCAGCAGCCAGGCCGGGACTAGCGGGGCTACAGATGAGCAGTTCTTC

v_gene: TRBV4-1
j_gene: TRBJ1-4
abundance: NA
d_gene: NA
CDR3aa: CASSQDLTRSNEKLFF
CDR3nt: TGCGCCAGCAGCCAAGACCTAACAAGGAGTAATGAAAAACTGTTTTTT

v_gene: TRBV7-9
j_gene: TRBJ2-7
abundance: NA
d_gene: NA
CDR3aa: CASSLRGYEQYF
CDR3nt: TGTGCCAGCAGCTTAAGGGGCTACGAGCAGTACTTC

v_gene: TRBV18
j_gene: TRBJ1-2
abundance: many
d_gene: TRBD1
CDR3aa: CASLAPDRGVEGYTF
CDR3nt: TGTGCCAGCCTGGCCCCGGACAGGGGCGTGGAGGGCTACACCTTC

v_gene: TRBV11-2
j_gene: TRBJ2-7
abundance: NA
d_gene: TRBD2
CDR3aa: CASSLFSSGTIEQYF
CDR3nt: TGTGCCAGCAGCTTATTTTCTAGCGGGACGATCGAGCAGTACTTC

v_gene: TRBV6-5
j_gene: TRBJ1-2
abundance: few
d_gene: NA
CDR3aa: CASSYESGGSRGYTF
CDR3nt: TGTGCCAGCAGTTACGAATCTGGGGGGAGTCGGGGCTACACCTTC

v_gene: TRBV11-2
j_gene: TRBJ2-7
abundance: NA
d_gene: TRBD2
CDR3aa: CASSLERLAGTYEQYF
CDR3nt: TGTGCCAGCAGCTTAGAGAGGCTAGCGGGAACCTACGAGCAGTACTTC

v_gene: TRBV19
j_gene: TRBJ2-1
abundance: NA
d_gene: NA
CDR3aa: CASIGGPNEQFF
CDR3nt: TGTGCCAGTATAGGCGGCCCCAATGAGCAGTTCTTC

v_gene: TRBV6-1
j_gene: TRBJ1-2
abundance: NA
d_gene: TRBD1
CDR3aa: CASSERGQGYGYTF
CDR3nt: TGTGCCAGCAGTGAAAGAGGACAGGGCTATGGCTACACCTTC

v_gene: TRBV28
j_gene: TRBJ1-3
abundance: NA
d_gene: TRBD1
CDR3aa: CASRTGGAYTIYF
CDR3nt: TGTGCCAGCAGAACAGGGGGCGCTTACACCATATATTTT

v_gene: TRBV6-2/TRBV6-3
j_gene: TRBJ1-3
abundance: NA
d_gene: NA
CDR3aa: CASSYSEVSVSGNTIYF
CDR3nt: TGTGCCAGCAGTTACTCGGAGGTTTCGGTTTCAGGAAACACCATATATTTT

v_gene: TRBV2
j_gene: TRBJ1-3
abundance: NA
d_gene: NA
CDR3aa: CASRETGFSGNTIYF
CDR3nt: TGTGCCAGCAGGGAAACAGGGTTCTCTGGAAACACCATATATTTT

v_gene: TRBV9
j_gene: TRBJ2-2
abundance: once
d_gene: TRBD1
CDR3aa: CASSVSSQGGFIGELFF
CDR3nt: TGTGCCAGCAGCGTATCCTCACAGGGGGGATTCATTGGGGAGCTGTTTTTT